This T cell receptor beta chain was sequenced in a study of tumor-infiltrating lymphocytes in primary liver carcinoma. Study as a whole: Patients were both men and women, whose ages ran from 30 to 69 years. Samples yielded about 3.65 to 8 million productive TCRbeta reads, similar across tissue types.

Synthesis of TCR beta cDNA was carried out from 450 to 650 ng total RNA with a constant-region primer. The TCR beta library was amplified through three nested multiplex PCR rounds in a modified ARM-PCR procedure. TRBV1-TRBV30 forward primers paired with a C-beta reverse primer were used in the first two PCR rounds, which ran approximately 10 cycles each. TCRdb re-called the multiplex PCR reads with MiXCR, one entry per CDR3 protein. The sample includes fewer than 110,000 distinct CDR3 sequences, around 66% of them seen just once. This CDR3 contains 14 residues. Germline CDR1 is SQVTM and CDR2 is ANQGSEA. The roughly 19-32 mg bulk tissue piece was not sorted before simultaneous RNA and DNA extraction. Study-wide points: Tumor-adjacent and tumor-blood pairs overlapped less than tumor region pairs did.

About this clonotype: Its antigen remains unidentified. The junction and the germline gene differ at one end; a read error may be behind it.

Sequencing was done on a sample of liver tumor tissue from sampling region 2. The subset is: tumor region T2, inferior pole. The TCR originated in an older woman with primary liver carcinoma and hepatitis B virus infection. This chain connects TRBV29-1 to TRBJ2-7; D is perhaps TRBD1 (6 bases). CDR3 region: CNVVRGTNSYEQYF. CDR3 coding DNA: TGCAACGTTGTGAGGGGGACCAATTCCTACGAGCAGTATTTC.